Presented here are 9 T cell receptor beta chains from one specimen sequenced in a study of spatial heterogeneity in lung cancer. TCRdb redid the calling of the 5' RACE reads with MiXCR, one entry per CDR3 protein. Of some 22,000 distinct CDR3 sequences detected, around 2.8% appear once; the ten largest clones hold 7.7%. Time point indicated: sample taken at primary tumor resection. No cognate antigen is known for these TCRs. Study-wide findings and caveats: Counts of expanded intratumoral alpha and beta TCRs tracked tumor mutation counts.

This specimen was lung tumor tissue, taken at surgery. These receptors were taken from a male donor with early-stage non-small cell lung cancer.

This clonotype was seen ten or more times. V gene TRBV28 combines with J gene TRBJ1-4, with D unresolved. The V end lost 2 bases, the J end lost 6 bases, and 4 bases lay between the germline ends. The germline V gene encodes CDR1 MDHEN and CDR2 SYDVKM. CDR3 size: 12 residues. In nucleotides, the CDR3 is TGTGCCAGCAGTTTAGTCCATGAAAAACTGTTTTTT. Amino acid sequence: CASSLVHEKLFF.

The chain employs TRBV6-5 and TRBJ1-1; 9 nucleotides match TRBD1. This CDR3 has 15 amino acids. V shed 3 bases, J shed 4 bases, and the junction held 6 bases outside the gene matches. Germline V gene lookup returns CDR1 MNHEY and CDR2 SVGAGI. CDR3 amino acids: CASSYGGTGSTEAFF. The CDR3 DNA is TGTGCCAGCAGTTATGGAGGGACAGGGAGCACTGAAGCTTTCTTT.

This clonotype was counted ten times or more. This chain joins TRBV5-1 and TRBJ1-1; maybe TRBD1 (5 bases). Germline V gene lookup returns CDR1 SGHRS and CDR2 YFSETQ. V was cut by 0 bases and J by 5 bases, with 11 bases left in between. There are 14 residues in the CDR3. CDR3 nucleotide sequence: TGCGCCAGCAGCTTGGTGACAGAAGGAACTGAAGCTTTCTTT. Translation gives CASSLVTEGTEAFF.

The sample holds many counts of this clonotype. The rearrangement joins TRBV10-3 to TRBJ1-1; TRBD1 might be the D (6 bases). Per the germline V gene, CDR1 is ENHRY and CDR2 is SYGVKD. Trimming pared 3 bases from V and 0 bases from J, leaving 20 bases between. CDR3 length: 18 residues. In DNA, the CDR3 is TGTGCCATCAGTGAAAAAATCGCTGGTGGGACATTGAACACTGAAGCTTTCTTT. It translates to CAISEKIAGGTLNTEAFF.

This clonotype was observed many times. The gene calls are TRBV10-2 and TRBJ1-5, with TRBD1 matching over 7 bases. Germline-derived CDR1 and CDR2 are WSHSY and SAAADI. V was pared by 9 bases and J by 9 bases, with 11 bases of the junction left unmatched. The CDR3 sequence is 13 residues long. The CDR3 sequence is CASRDRGSGPQHF. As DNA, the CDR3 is TGCGCCAGTCGGGACAGAGGTTCGGGGCCCCAGCATTTT.

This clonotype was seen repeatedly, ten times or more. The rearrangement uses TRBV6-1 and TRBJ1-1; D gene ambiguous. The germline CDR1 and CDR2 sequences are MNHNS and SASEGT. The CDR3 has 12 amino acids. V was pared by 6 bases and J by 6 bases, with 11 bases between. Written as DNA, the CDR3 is TGTGCCAGCAGGTTGAGTTCATCTGAAGCTTTCTTT. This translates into CASRLSSSEAFF.

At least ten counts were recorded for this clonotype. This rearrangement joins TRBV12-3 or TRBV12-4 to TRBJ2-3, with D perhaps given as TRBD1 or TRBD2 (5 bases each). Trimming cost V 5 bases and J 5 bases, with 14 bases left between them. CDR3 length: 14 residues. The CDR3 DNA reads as TGTGCCAGCAGTGGCCCGGGGCTATTAGATACGCAGTATTTT. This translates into CASSGPGLLDTQYF.

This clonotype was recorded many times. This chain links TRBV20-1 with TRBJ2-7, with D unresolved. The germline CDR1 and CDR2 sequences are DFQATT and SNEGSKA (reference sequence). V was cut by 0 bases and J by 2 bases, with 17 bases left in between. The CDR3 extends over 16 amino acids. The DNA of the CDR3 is TGCAGTGCTAGAGATGGGGTCGTCACAACAACCTACGAGCAGTACTTC. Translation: CSARDGVVTTTYEQYF.

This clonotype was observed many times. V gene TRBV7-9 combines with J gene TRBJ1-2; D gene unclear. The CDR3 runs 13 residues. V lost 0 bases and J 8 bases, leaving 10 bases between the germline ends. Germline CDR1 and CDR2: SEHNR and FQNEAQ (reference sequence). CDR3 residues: CASSLAGQEGYTF. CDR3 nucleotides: TGTGCCAGCAGCTTAGCAGGGCAGGAAGGCTACACCTTC.